What follows are 19 T cell receptor beta chains derived from one specimen sequenced in a study of shared clonotypes between healthy human individuals. Profiling relied on immunoSEQ multiplex PCR, and the TCRdb table lists in-frame clones only, not all of them. The sample lists approximately 500,000 clones; roughly 95% were seen once. Sequenced input: naive CD4+ T cells sorted from blood. Subset of the sample: CD45RA+ positively selected. These receptors were collected from a woman in her twenties or thirties in good health.

J is TRBJ1-6 and V is TRBV5-4, with unresolved D. The CDR3 is 15 amino acids. CDR1 SGHNT and CDR2 YYREEE come from the germline V gene (reference sequence). Trimming shortened V by 4 bases and J by 8 bases, and 16 bases separated the two germline ends. DNA for the CDR3: TGTGCCAGCAGCGTCCGCGGAGCTAACTATTCACCCCTCCACTTT. Its protein product is CASSVRGANYSPLHF.

The genes are TRBV27 and TRBJ2-7, with 9 bases aligning to TRBD1. The CDR3 consists of 13 residues. Germline lookup yields CDR1 MNHEY and CDR2 SMNVEV (reference sequence). After removal of 8 bases from V and 6 bases from J, the junction contained 8 bases not matched to a gene. CDR3 DNA sequence: TGTGCCAGCCACCGTGGGACAGGGTTCGAGCAGTACTTC. Its protein product is CASHRGTGFEQYF.

V and J are TRBV21-1 and TRBJ2-2; the table gives TRBD2 as D, unverified against the DNA. TRBV21-1 is shown as a pseudogene. This CDR3 is built from 19 residues. In nucleotides, the CDR3 is TGTGCCAGCAGCAAAGAAGGTCTAGCGGGCCGTATCGCCTCCGGGGAGCTGTTTTTT. This codes for CASSKEGLAGRIASGELFF.

The chain joins TRBV5-4 to TRBJ2-7; 12 nucleotides match TRBD2. V shed 0 bases and J 0 bases; nucleotides not matched to a gene: 7. Germline lookup yields CDR1 SGHNT and CDR2 YYREEE (reference sequence). The CDR3 is 18 residues long. CDR3 loop: CASSLGGLAGGGSYEQYF. The DNA of the CDR3 is TGTGCCAGCAGCTTGGGGGGCCTAGCGGGAGGGGGCTCCTACGAGCAGTACTTC.

Turning to this clone: The identical CDR3 is also encoded by other nucleotide sequences in the sample. The rearrangement uses TRBV7-3 and TRBJ1-1; TRBD1 is a possible D gene (5 bases). CDR3 size: 13 residues. Looked up from germline, CDR1 is SGHTA and CDR2 is FQGTGA. Trimming shortened V by 5 bases and J by 1 base, and 8 bases separated the two germline ends. This chain's CDR3 is CASSRTGNTEAFF. As DNA, the CDR3 is TGTGCCAGCAGCCGAACAGGGAACACTGAAGCTTTCTTT.

The chain couples TRBV19 to TRBJ2-3, with 7 positions matching TRBD2. The CDR3 is made up of 14 amino acids. From germline, CDR1 is LNHDA and CDR2 SQIVND (reference sequence). The V segment lost 5 bases and the J segment 4 bases; nucleotides outside the gene matches: 6. In nucleotides, the CDR3 is TGTGCCAGTAGTCTGAGAGCGGGGCCAGATACGCAGTATTTT. Encoded protein: CASSLRAGPDTQYF.

This clone was picked up one time. The V and J genes are TRBV6-5 and TRBJ2-7, with D possibly being TRBD1 (5 bases). Germline-derived CDR1 and CDR2 are MNHEY and SVGAGI. V dropped 5 bases and J dropped 4 bases, with 12 bases sitting between them. This CDR3 region has 13 residues. The CDR3 DNA is TGTGCCAGCAGTCAATTTCAGGGATACGAGCAGTACTTC. It specifies CASSQFQGYEQYF.

Points on this clone: Other DNA sequences in this sample translate to the same CDR3. This chain uses TRBV18 with TRBJ2-5; 7 bases map to TRBD2. V lost 3 bases, J lost 4 bases, and 2 bases stayed unmatched. The CDR3 runs 13 residues. Germline CDR1 KGHSH, CDR2 LQKENI. CDR3 sequence: CASSPGGRETQYF. The CDR3 coding sequence is TGTGCCAGCTCACCGGGGGGGAGAGAGACCCAGTACTTC.

The chain joins TRBV6-1 to TRBJ2-2, with 10 bases identical to TRBD1. V dropped 2 bases and J dropped 7; count of bases not matched to a gene: 7. Germline CDR1 reads MNHNS; CDR2 reads SASEGT. This CDR3 contains 16 residues. DNA for the CDR3: TGTGCCAGCAGTGAACCACCGGGACAGGGGATCGGGGAGCTGTTTTTT. Translated: CASSEPPGQGIGELFF.

V usage is TRBV11-2 and J usage is TRBJ2-7, with D possibly being TRBD2 (5 bases). Germline-derived CDR1 and CDR2 are SGHAT and FQNNGV. V lost 7 bases, J lost 5 bases, and 21 bases lay in between. This CDR3 spans 15 amino acids. CDR3 loop: CASTLTGIPSDEQYF. The CDR3 DNA is TGTGCCAGCACGCTCACCGGGATCCCATCGGACGAGCAGTACTTC.

This clone was seen a single time. The chain carries TRBV9 and TRBJ2-3; TRBD2 agrees at 7 bases. The CDR3 has 16 amino acids. The junction had 8 bases not matched to a gene; V was cut back by 0 bases and J by 4 bases. Germline-derived CDR1 and CDR2 are SGDLS and YYNGEE. As DNA, the CDR3 is TGTGCCAGCAGCGTAGGAAGCGGGGTTGGTGCAGATACGCAGTATTTT. As protein: CASSVGSGVGADTQYF.

The CDR3 loop is CASSLSPHGGGEKLFF. The CDR3 nucleotides are TGTGCCAGCAGCTTATCCCCTCACGGGGGAGGTGAAAAACTGTTTTTT. J is TRBJ1-4 and V is TRBV7-9; possibly TRBD1 for D (5 bases). Trimming cost V 2 bases and J 7 bases, with 17 bases left between them. The CDR3 is made up of 16 amino acids. The germline gives CDR1 SEHNR, CDR2 FQNEAQ (reference sequence).

The rearrangement joins TRBV5-4 to TRBJ2-7; 8 positions match TRBD2. The junction had 6 bases not matched to a gene; V was cut back by 0 bases and J by 4 bases. Per the germline V gene, CDR1 is SGHNT and CDR2 is YYREEE (reference sequence). This CDR3 is built from 15 residues. CDR3 nucleotide sequence: TGTGCCAGCAGCTTGGAGCCGACTAGCGTGTACGAGCAGTACTTC. Its translation: CASSLEPTSVYEQYF.

CDR3 DNA sequence: TGTGCCAGCAGCTTAGTAGCGGGAGCAAACGAGCAGTACTTC. Protein: CASSLVAGANEQYF. The chain links TRBV7-8 to TRBJ2-7; TRBD2 matches at 9 bases. V lost 1 base and J lost 5; bases outside the gene matches: 3. Germline CDR1 is SGHVS and CDR2 is FQNEAQ. The CDR3 length is 14 residues.

This clone was seen only once. J is TRBJ2-7 and V is TRBV27, with D possibly being TRBD1 or TRBD2 (5 bases each). Between the trimmed V and J ends, which lost 2 bases and 2 bases, there was a span of 16 bases. The CDR3 covers 16 residues. CDR1 is MNHEY, CDR2 SMNVEV, per germline (reference sequence). CDR3 sequence reads: CASSLNPGPGTYEQYF. CDR3 in DNA: TGTGCCAGCAGTTTAAATCCGGGGCCGGGAACCTACGAGCAGTACTTC.

The chain has TRBV11-2 and TRBJ2-7; D unresolved. The CDR3 consists of 12 residues. The V gene's germline CDR1 is SGHAT and CDR2 FQNNGV. V shed 1 base and J shed 5 bases, with 6 bases lying between them. The CDR3 sequence is CASSLVQDEQYF. Written as DNA, the CDR3 is TGTGCCAGCAGCTTAGTGCAAGACGAGCAGTACTTC.

The V call is TRBV5-8, the J call TRBJ1-5; D is perhaps TRBD1 (5 bases). The CDR3 has 13 residues. With 4 bases removed from V and 5 bases from J, the gap between germline ends came to 10 bases. Per the germline V gene, CDR1 is SGHTS and CDR2 is YDEGEE. The DNA of the CDR3 is TGTGCCAGCAGCCAAGGAGGGGATCAGCCCCAGCATTTT. This translates into CASSQGGDQPQHF.

V is TRBV6-1 and J is TRBJ1-1; 7 bases are shared with TRBD1. V dropped 7 bases and J dropped 4; count of bases not matched to a gene: 9. The CDR3 consists of 14 residues. Germline CDR1 is MNHNS and CDR2 is SASEGT. Written as DNA, the CDR3 is TGTGCCAGCACCCCCGACAGGGCAAGCACTGAAGCTTTCTTT. This translates into CASTPDRASTEAFF.

The rearrangement uses TRBV7-3 and TRBJ2-5, with TRBD1 matching over 9 bases. Judging by the DNA end, TRBJ2-7 fits better; the J call may be wrong. The CDR3 length is 15 residues. Looked up from germline, CDR1 is SGHTA and CDR2 is FQGTGA. Written as DNA, the CDR3 is TGTGCCAGCAGCCCTACTGGGACAGGGAACCACGAGCAGTACTTC. It specifies CASSPTGTGNHEQYF.